One T cell receptor (beta chain) is described in this entry. No antigen is known for it. No base-level quality is on record; no much larger clone is a single base apart. The same CDR3 is also encoded by other DNA sequences in this sample. The data belong to a study of CD8+ T cells in alopecia areata (dated by TCRdb to 2016 to 2018). Regarding the complete study: The treated patients, all with moderate-to-severe alopecia areata, were enrolled in an open-label pilot trial of oral tofacitinib given at 5 to 10 mg twice daily. Tofacitinib was given for 6 to 18 months, followed by 6 months of follow-up off drug to assess delayed response and recurrence. In treated patients, disease severity was measured using the SALT score, which gives the percentage of scalp surface area affected. To study T cell clonal expansion in alopecia areata, the researchers applied high-throughput TCRbeta sequencing to both the C3H/HeJ mouse model and human patients. Human TCRbeta sequencing covered scalp tissue and sorted CD4+ and CD8+ peripheral blood T cells from patchy and totalis/universalis alopecia areata patients and healthy controls. Patients on tofacitinib were biopsied at baseline and after 4 and 24 weeks of treatment, and several of the patients also had a later scalp biopsy. Scalp clonality was compared across normal scalp (n=4), patchy alopecia areata scalp (n=8), and alopecia totalis/universalis scalp (n=8). RNA was obtained with the PAXgene miRNA kit for fixed scalp, the miRNeasy kit for PBMCs, and the RNeasy kit for mouse skin. TCRbeta CDR3 regions were amplified by immunoSEQ multiplex PCR with 35 Vbeta forward and 13 Jbeta reverse primers. Study-wide conclusions, independent of this receptor: Because the treated cohort was small and included a single nonresponder, larger studies are needed to assess links between baseline CD8+ expansion and response. Scalp clonality and the number of expanded CD8+ clones among the top 100 scalp clones were significantly decreased by tofacitinib. Shared TCR sequences between patients were less evident than in mice, which may be partly attributable to HLA diversity in the patient population. Many expanded lesional clones were found to persist in scalp and blood during tofacitinib treatment, and relapse after treatment cessation may be partly explained by this persistence. Scalp TCR repertoire analysis is complicated because resident alphabeta T cells in normal human skin are also sequenced, whereas mouse skin is dominated by gammadelta T cells. Lesional scalp, especially in alopecia totalis/universalis, showed higher clonality and more expanded CD8+ clones than normal scalp, suggesting antigenic drive.

The germline V gene (reference sequence) specifies SEHNR as CDR1 and FQNEAQ as CDR2. From the cysteine up to the phenylalanine, the CDR3 has a length of 12 residues. Just the 36-base CDR3 DNA is kept, in frame starting at base 1. V and J are truncated by 5 bases and 2 bases respectively, leaving an intervening sequence of 7 bases. Libraries came from the immunoSEQ multiplex PCR assay. To provide template for TCR sequencing, every sample had RNA extracted and reverse transcribed into cDNA. SuperScript III was used to make first-strand cDNA, primed with a 2:1 mix of oligo-dT and random hexamers. A synthetic immune receptor repertoire was used to measure amplification bias, and any remaining bias was corrected computationally. In the paper's pipeline: Raw reads were preprocessed to remove errors, and CDR3 was defined according to IMGT conventions as the region from the conserved cysteine to phenylalanine. Clonality was computed by normalizing Shannon entropy by log2 of the number of productive unique TCRs and subtracting the result from 1. CD4 or CD8 identity of scalp clones was inferred by cross-referencing scalp TCRbeta sequences with sorted blood CD4 and CD8 repertoires. Held by TCRdb, this immuneACCESS table contains in-frame sequences only and omits some clones. Under half of the omission traces to an unresolved V gene where checked; the cause of the rest is unknown. The DNA was the basis for D and trimming; V, J and clone size are from that table. This sample lists 180,000 or so clones; about half were detected once. Roughly 9.1% of the sample comes from the top ten.

The treatment or condition label for this specimen denotes: oral pan-JAK inhibitor, 5-10 mg twice daily. Peripheral blood and lesional scalp punch biopsies were obtained from patients with alopecia areata. PBMCs were isolated by density centrifugation and stained for CD3, CD4 and CD8, after which CD4+ and CD8+ T cells were sorted on a FACSAria. The TCR comes from a human donor with alopecia areata. The rearrangement joined TRBV7-9 to TRBJ2-7; the D gene assignment is ambiguous. Sequencing used CD8+ T cells sorted from blood, obtained around week 53, from a patient treated with tofacitinib. The DNA is TGTGCCAGCAGCCCCGGTACCTACGAGCAGTACTTC. This codes for CASSPGTYEQYF.